In this sample, the clone carrying this T cell receptor (beta chain) turned up many times. The target antigen is unknown. The data were taken from a study of identical twins. Each CDR3 protein gets one entry after TCRdb re-called the 5' RACE reads with MiXCR. The table lists approximately 1.8 million distinct CDR3 sequences, less than 40% of them singletons. Study-wide results and caveats: Within cord blood, abundant beta clonotypes carried fewer insertions, but memory repertoires showed no such trend.

The germline CDR1 and CDR2 sequences are MDHEN and SYDVKM. The length of the CDR3 is 15 residues. J was trimmed by 0 bases and V by 5 bases; bases with no gene match: 5. The specimen was cord blood. The V and J genes are TRBV28 and TRBJ2-3; TRBD2 aligns across 7 bases. The source of this sequence is a newborn girl in good health. The CDR3 loop reads CASSPRLASTDTQYF. The CDR3 DNA is TGTGCCAGCAGTCCTCGACTAGCTAGCACAGATACGCAGTATTTT. Together with reference TRBV28 and TRBJ2-3, the CDR3 gives the full variable domain: DVKVTQSSRYLVKRTGEKVFLECVQDMDHENMFWYRQDPGLGLRLIYFSYDVKMKEKGDIPEGYSVSREKKERFSLILESASTNQTSMYLCASSPRLASTDTQYFGPGTRLTVL.